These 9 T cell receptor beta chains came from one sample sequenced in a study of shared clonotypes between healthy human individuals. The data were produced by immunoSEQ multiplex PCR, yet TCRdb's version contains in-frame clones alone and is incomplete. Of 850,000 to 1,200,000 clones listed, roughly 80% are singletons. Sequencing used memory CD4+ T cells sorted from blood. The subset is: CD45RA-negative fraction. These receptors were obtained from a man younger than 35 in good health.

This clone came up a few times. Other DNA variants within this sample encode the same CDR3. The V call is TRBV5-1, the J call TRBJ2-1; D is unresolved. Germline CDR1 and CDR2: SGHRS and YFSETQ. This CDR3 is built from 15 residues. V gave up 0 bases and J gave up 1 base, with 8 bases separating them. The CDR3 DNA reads TGCGCCAGCAGCTTGGTTGCGGATTCCTACAATGAGCAGTTCTTC. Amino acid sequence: CASSLVADSYNEQFF.

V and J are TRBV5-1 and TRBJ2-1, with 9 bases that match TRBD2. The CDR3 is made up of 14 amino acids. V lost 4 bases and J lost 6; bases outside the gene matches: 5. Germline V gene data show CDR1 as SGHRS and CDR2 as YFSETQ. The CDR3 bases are TGCGCCAGCAGCGGCGGGACTAGCCGCAATGAGCAGTTCTTC. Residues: CASSGGTSRNEQFF. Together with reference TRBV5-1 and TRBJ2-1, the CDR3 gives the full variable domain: KAGVTQTPRYLIKTRGQQVTLSCSPISGHRSVSWYQQTPGQGLQFLFEYFSETQRNKGNFPGRFSGRQFSNSRSEMNVSTLELGDSALYLCASSGGTSRNEQFFGPGTRLTVL.

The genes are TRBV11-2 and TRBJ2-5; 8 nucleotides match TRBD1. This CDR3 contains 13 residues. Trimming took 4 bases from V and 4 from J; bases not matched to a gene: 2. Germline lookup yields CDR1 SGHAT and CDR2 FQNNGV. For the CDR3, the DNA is TGTGCCAGCAGCTATACAGGGGGAGAGACCCAGTACTTC. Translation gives CASSYTGGETQYF.

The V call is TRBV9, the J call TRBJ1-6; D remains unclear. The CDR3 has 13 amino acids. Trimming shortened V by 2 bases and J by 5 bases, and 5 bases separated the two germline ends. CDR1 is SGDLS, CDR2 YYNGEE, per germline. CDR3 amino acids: CASSVAHNSPLHF. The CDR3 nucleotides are TGTGCCAGCAGCGTGGCCCATAATTCACCCCTCCACTTT.

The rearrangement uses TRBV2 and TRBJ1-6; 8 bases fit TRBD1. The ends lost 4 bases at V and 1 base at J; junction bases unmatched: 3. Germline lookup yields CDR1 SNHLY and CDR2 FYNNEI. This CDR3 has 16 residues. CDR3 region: CASSVQGVSYNSPLHF. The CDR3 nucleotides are TGTGCCAGCAGTGTACAGGGGGTGTCCTATAATTCACCCCTCCACTTT.

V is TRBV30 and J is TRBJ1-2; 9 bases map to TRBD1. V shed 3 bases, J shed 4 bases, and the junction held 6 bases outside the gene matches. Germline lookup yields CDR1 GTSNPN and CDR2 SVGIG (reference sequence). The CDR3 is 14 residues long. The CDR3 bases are TGTGCCTGGAGCACAGGGGGCCTTTTCTATGGCTACACCTTC. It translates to CAWSTGGLFYGYTF.

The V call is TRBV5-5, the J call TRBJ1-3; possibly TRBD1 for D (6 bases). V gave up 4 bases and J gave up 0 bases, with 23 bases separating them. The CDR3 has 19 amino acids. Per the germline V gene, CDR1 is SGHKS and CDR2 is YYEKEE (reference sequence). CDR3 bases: TGTGCCAGCAGCCCCGCGGGATTACAGGGAGCGATCTCTGGAAACACCATATATTTT. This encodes CASSPAGLQGAISGNTIYF.

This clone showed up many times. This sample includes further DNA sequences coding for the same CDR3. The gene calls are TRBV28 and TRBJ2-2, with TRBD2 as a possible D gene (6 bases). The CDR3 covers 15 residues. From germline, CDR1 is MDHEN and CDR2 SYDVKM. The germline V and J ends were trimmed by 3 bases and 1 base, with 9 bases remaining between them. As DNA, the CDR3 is TGTGCCAGCAGTTTGGGGCGGGGGAACACCGGGGAGCTGTTTTTT. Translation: CASSLGRGNTGELFF.

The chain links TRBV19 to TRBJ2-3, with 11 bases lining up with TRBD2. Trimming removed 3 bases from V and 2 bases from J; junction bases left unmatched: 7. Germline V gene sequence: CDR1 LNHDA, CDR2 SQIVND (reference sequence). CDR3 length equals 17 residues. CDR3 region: CASSILGLAGSTDTQYF. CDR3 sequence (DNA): TGTGCCAGTAGTATCCTCGGACTAGCGGGCTCCACAGATACGCAGTATTTT.